This T cell receptor (beta chain) was identified during a study of cytomegalovirus exposure and HLA in healthy donors. General study points: Of the V segments, some could not be distinguished, including TRBV6-2 and TRBV6-3, and were excluded. By HLA locus, TCR association rates varied in a later analysis, with DRB1 showing the most and HLA-C the fewest.

Primers for the PCR totalled 60 Vbeta and 13 Jbeta. The table came from immunoSEQ multiplex PCR; TCRdb's copy has only in-frame clones and leaves some out. The sample comprises fewer than 150,000 clones, approximately 80% of which are singletons, and approximately 5% rests with the top ten. The CDR3 contains 14 residues. V lost 4 bases, J lost 1 base, and 4 bases stayed unmatched. CDR1 is SEHNR and CDR2 is FQNEAQ in the germline V gene (reference sequence). As for this clone: No antigen is known for it.

The receptor's source is a woman aged 25-40 years in good health and CMV-seropositive. Sequencing was performed on PBMCs. The chain is built from TRBV7-9 and TRBJ2-7; 7 bases are a match to TRBD2. CDR3 in DNA: TGTGCCAGCAGCTCGGGGGGAGGGTCCTACGAGCAGTACTTC. Protein sequence: CASSSGGGSYEQYF.